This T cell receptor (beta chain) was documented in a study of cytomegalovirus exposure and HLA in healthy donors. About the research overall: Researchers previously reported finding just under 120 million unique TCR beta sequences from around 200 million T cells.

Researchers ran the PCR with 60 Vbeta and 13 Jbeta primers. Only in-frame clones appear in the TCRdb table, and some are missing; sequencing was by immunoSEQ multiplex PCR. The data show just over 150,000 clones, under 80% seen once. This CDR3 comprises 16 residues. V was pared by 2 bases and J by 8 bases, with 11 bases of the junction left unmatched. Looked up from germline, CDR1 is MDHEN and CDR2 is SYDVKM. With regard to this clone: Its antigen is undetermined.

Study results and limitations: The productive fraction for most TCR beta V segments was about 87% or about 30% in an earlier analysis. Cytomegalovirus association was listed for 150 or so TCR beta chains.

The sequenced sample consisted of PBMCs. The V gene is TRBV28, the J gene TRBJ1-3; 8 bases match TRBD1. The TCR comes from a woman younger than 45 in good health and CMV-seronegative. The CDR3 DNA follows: TGTGCCAGCAGTTTAGAGTCGGGCAGGGGGCTTTACACCATATATTTT. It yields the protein CASSLESGRGLYTIYF.